Included here is one T cell receptor (beta chain) sequence, with context. Its antigen remains unidentified. For CDR3 and TCR beta VDJ profiling, genomic DNA was the template used. Each CDR3 protein gets one entry after TCRdb re-called the reads with MiXCR. The sample includes some 150,000 distinct CDR3 sequences, about 70% of them seen just once. Sequencing was done on patients that had shown CD8+CD57+ cell expansion by flow cytometry. This specimen belongs to a study of CD8+CD57+ T cells in acquired aplastic anemia. Study-level information: Sorted CD4+ plus CD8+ cells gave DNA averaging around 3 ug. General study points: Patients and controls turned out to have more than 25 CD8+ CDR3 sequences in common.

Sequenced: sorted CD4+, CD8+, or CD8+CD57+ T cells (not recorded which) from PBMCs. The clonotype originates from a human donor with aplastic anemia.

In nucleotides, the CDR3 is TGCAGTGCTAGAGATCTGGGTAGCGGGGACCAAGAGACCGGGGAGCTGTTTTTT. Its translation is CSARDLGSGDQETGELFF. The chain carries TRBV20-1 and TRBJ2-2, with 8 positions matching TRBD2. This CDR3 region has 18 residues. Trimming at V came to 0 bases and at J to 5 bases, leaving 14 bases not matched to a gene. Germline V CDR1 and CDR2: DFQATT, SNEGSKA (reference sequence).